This TCR beta chain was retrieved from a study of response to subunit inactivated influenza vaccine. MiXCR, applied by TCRdb to the RT-PCR reads, yields one record per CDR3 protein. Here the sample spans about 540,000 distinct CDR3 sequences, approximately 20% being singletons. This CDR3 comprises 14 residues. V shed 3 bases, J shed 10 bases, and the junction held 7 bases outside the gene matches. These sequences were also reported in another study, on T cells expressing NK-cell markers. From that second work: Generation of TCR beta cDNA was performed by 5'RACE template switching incorporating UMIs. It was from sorted CD3+CD56+NKG2C+, CD3+CD56+NKG2C- and CD3+CD56-NKG2C+ T cells that TCR beta repertoires came. Sorting was limited to alpha-beta TCR-expressing T cells with an anti-gamma-delta TCR antibody in several experiments.

Source: CD4+ T cells sorted from PBMCs, taken 11 to 12 days after vaccination. The J gene is TRBJ2-2, the V gene TRBV12-3 or TRBV12-4, with TRBD2 identical over 8 bases. This sequence was found in a man aged 50-60 years who received an inactivated influenza vaccine. The CDR3 sequence is CASSFSGGNVELFF. The CDR3 bases are TGTGCCAGCAGTTTCAGCGGGGGAAACGTGGAGCTGTTTTTT.